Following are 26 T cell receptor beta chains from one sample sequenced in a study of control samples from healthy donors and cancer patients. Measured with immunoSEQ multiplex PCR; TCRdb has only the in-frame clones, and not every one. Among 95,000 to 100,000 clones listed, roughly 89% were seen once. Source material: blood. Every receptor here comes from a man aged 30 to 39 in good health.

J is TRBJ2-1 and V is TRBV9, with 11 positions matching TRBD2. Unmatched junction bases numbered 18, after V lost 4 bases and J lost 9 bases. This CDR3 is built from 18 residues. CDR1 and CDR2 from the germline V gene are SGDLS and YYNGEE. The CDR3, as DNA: TGTGCCAGCAGCTCTCAGTGGTTAGCGGGAGGGAAAAGCGGTGAGCAGTTCTTC. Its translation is CASSSQWLAGGKSGEQFF.

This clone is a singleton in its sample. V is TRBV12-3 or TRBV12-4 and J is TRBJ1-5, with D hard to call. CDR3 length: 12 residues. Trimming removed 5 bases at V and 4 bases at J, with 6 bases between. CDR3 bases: TGTGCCAGCAGTCCGATTAATCAGCCCCAGCATTTT. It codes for CASSPINQPQHF.

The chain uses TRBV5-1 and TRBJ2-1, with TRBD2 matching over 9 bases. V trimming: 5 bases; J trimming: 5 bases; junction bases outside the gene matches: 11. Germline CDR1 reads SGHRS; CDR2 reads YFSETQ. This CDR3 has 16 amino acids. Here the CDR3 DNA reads TGCGCCAGCAGTGGATTTAGCGGGAGCCCAAACAATGAGCAGTTCTTC. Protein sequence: CASSGFSGSPNNEQFF.

This CDR3 is CASSPRFVAGVRETQYF. The CDR3 DNA reads as TGCGCCAGCAGTCCGCGTTTTGTAGCGGGAGTGAGGGAGACCCAGTACTTC. The chain uses TRBV23-1 and TRBJ2-5; 9 nucleotides line up with TRBD2. TRBV23-1 is an ORF, and what it does is uncertain. The CDR3 is 17 amino acids. V dropped 4 bases and J dropped 5; count of bases not matched to a gene: 14.

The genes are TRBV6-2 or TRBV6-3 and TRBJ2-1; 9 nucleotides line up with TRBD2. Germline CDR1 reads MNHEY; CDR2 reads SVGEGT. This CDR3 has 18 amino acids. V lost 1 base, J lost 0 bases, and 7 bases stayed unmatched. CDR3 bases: TGTGCCAGCAGTTACTACCCTAGCGGGGTTAGCTCCTACAATGAGCAGTTCTTC. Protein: CASSYYPSGVSSYNEQFF.

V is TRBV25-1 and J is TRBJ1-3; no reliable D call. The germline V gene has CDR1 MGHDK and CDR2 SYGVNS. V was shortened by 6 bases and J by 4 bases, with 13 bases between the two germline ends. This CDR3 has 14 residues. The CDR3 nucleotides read TGTGCCAGCAGCCACCCCGGAATCGGAAACACCATATATTTT. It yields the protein CASSHPGIGNTIYF.

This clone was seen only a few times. This CDR3 is CASSQGLSEQYV. The CDR3 DNA reads TGTGCCAGCAGTCAGGGGTTATCCGAGCAGTACGTC. The rearrangement joins TRBV12-3 or TRBV12-4 to TRBJ2-7; possible D gene TRBD1, 6 bases. With 5 bases removed from V and 6 bases from J, the gap between germline ends came to 11 bases. This CDR3 spans 12 amino acids.

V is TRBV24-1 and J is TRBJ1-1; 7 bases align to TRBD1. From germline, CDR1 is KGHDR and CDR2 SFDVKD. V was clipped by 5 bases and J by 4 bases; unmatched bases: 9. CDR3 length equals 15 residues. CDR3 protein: CATSATGEEGTEAFF. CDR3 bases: TGTGCCACCAGTGCAACAGGGGAGGAGGGCACTGAAGCTTTCTTT.

The CDR3 loop is CASSLYGPHLNTEAFF. The CDR3 DNA is TGTGCCAGCAGCTTATACGGCCCCCACCTGAACACTGAAGCTTTCTTT. This chain connects TRBV5-5 to TRBJ1-1; no definite D call. V was clipped by 2 bases and J by 0 bases, with 14 bases between them. The CDR3 is 16 residues long. Germline V gene lookup returns CDR1 SGHKS and CDR2 YYEKEE (reference sequence). Based on the CDR3 plus reference TRBV5-5 and TRBJ1-1, the full variable domain is DAGVTQSPTHLIKTRGQQVTLRCSPISGHKSVSWYQQVLGQGPQFIFQYYEKEERGRGNFPDRFSARQFPNYSSELNVNALLLGDSALYLCASSLYGPHLNTEAFFGQGTRLTVV.

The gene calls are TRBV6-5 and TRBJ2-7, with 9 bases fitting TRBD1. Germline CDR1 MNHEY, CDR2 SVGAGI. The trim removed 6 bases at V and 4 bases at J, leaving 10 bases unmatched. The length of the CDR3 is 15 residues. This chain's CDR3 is CASRATGTGQYEQYF. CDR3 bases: TGTGCCAGCAGGGCCACCGGGACAGGGCAGTACGAGCAGTACTTC.

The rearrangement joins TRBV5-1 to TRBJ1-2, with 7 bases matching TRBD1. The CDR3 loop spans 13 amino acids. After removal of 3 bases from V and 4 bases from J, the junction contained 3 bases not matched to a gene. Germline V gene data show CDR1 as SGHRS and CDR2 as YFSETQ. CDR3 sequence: CASSSGQSYGYTF. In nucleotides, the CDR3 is TGCGCCAGCAGCTCGGGACAGTCCTATGGCTACACCTTC.

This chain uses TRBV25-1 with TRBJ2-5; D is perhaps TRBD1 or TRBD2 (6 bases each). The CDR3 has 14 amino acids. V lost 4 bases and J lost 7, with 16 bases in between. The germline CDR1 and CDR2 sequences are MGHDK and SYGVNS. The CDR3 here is CASSVDRRDATQYF. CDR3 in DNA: TGTGCCAGCAGTGTAGACAGGAGGGATGCGACCCAGTACTTC.

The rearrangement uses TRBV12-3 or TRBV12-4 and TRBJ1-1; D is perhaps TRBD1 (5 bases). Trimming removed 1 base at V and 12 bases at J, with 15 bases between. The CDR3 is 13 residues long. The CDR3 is CASSLGSRVKTFF. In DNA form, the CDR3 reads TGTGCCAGCAGTTTAGGAAGCAGGGTCAAGACTTTCTTT.

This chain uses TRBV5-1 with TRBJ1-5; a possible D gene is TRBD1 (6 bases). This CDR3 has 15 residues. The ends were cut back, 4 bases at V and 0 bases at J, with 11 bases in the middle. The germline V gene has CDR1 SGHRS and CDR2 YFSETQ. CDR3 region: CASSATGDSNQPQHF. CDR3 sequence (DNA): TGCGCCAGCAGCGCGACAGGAGATAGCAATCAGCCCCAGCATTTT.

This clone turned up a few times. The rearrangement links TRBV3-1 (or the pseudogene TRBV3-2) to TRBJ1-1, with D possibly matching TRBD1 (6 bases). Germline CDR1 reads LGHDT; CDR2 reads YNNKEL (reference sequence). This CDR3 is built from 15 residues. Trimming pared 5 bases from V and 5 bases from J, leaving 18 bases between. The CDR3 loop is CASSSPSGGRTEAFF. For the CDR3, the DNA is TGTGCCAGCAGCTCGCCCTCGGGGGGCCGAACTGAAGCTTTCTTT.

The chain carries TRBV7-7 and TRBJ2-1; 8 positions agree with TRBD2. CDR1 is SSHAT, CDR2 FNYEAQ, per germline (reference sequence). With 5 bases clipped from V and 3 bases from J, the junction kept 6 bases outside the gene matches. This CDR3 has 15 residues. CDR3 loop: CASSLAGGDYNEQFF. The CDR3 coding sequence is TGTGCCAGCAGCCTCGCGGGGGGAGACTACAATGAGCAGTTCTTC.

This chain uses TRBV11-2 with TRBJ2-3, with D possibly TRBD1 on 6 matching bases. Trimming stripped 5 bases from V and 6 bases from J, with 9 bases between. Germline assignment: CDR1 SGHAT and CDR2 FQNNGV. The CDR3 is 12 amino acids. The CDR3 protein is CASSRTVDTQYF. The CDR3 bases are TGTGCCAGCAGCCGGACAGTTGATACGCAGTATTTT.

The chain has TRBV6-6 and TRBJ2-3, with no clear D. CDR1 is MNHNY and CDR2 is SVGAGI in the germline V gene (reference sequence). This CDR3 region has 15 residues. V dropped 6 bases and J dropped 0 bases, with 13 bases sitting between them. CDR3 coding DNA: TGTGCCAGCAGACCGAAGCGAACTAGCACAGATACGCAGTATTTT. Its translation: CASRPKRTSTDTQYF.

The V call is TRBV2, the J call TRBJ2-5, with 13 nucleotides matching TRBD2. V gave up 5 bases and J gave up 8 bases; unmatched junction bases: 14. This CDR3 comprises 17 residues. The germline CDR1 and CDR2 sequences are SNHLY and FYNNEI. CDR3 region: CASSWTGQGLAGFTQYF. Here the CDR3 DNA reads TGTGCCAGCAGTTGGACAGGACAGGGACTAGCGGGATTCACCCAGTACTTC.

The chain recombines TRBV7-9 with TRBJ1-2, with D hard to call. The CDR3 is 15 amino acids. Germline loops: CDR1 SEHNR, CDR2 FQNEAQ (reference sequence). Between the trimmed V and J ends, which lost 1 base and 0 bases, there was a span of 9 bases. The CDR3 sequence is CASSLGAGANYGYTF. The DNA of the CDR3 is TGTGCCAGCAGCTTAGGAGCTGGGGCTAACTATGGCTACACCTTC.

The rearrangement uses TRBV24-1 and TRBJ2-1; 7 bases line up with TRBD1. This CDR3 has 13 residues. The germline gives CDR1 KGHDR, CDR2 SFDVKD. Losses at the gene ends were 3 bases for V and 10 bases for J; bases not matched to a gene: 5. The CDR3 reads CATSDHRGWEQFF. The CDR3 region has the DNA TGTGCCACCAGTGATCACAGGGGTTGGGAGCAGTTCTTC.

The CDR3 bases are TGTGCCACCAGTGAACCCCAGGGGGATACTGAAGCTTTCTTT. It is translated as CATSEPQGDTEAFF. The V gene is TRBV24-1, the J gene TRBJ1-1, with TRBD1 matching 7 bases. Germline loops: CDR1 KGHDR, CDR2 SFDVKD. The CDR3 is 14 amino acids. J lost 5 bases, V lost 4 bases, and 6 bases had no gene match.

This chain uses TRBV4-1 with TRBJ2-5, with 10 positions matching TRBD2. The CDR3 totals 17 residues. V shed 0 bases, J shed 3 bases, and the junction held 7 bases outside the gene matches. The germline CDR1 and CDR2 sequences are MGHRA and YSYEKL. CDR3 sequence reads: CASSQDCGAGGKETQYF. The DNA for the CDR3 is TGCGCCAGCAGCCAAGATTGCGGAGCGGGGGGGAAAGAGACCCAGTACTTC.

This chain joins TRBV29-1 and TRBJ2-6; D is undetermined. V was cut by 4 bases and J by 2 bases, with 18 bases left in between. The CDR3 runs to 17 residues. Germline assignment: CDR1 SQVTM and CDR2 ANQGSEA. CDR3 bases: TGCAGCGTTGGCGAGGTAGGAGACACTGCTGGGGCCAACGTCCTGACTTTC. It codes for CSVGEVGDTAGANVLTF.

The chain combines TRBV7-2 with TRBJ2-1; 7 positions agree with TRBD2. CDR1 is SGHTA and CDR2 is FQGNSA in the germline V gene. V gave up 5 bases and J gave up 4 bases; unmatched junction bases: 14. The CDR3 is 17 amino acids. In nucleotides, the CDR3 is TGTGCCAGCAGCGGACGCTACGGGAGGATGGAATACAATGAGCAGTTCTTC. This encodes CASSGRYGRMEYNEQFF.

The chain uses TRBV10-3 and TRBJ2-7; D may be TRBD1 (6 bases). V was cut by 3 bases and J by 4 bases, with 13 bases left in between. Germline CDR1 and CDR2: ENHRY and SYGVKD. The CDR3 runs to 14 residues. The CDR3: CAISDLQGGYEQYF. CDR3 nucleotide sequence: TGTGCCATCAGTGACTTACAGGGTGGGTACGAGCAGTACTTC.